This T cell receptor beta chain emerged from a study of T cells in Graves' hyperthyroidism and ophthalmopathy. Notes on the study in general: The model predicted ophthalmopathy a median around six months before onset.

Template material for amplifying TCR beta CDR3 regions consisted of RNA transcripts. With the HTBI primer set, the TCR CDR3 went through a first round of RT-PCR. MiXCR was run by TCRdb on the multiplex PCR reads, yielding one entry per CDR3 protein. The table records a few hundred thousand distinct CDR3 sequences, 20% to 25% of them present only once. As to this clonotype: Its antigen is currently unknown.

The CDR3 spans 16 residues. Germline V gives CDR1 MDHEN, CDR2 SYDVKM. Trimming removed 5 bases from V and 5 bases from J; junction bases left unmatched: 14. Hyperthyroidism patients were newly diagnosed, had disease duration under 2 months, and were aged 18 to 65 years. This clonotype was obtained from a man between 18 and 29 years old with Graves' hyperthyroidism. The V call is TRBV28, the J call TRBJ2-7; 8 nucleotides match TRBD2. The sequenced material came from blood. This CDR3 is CASSTATSVEDDEQYF. CDR3 DNA: TGTGCCAGCAGTACTGCGACTAGCGTAGAGGACGACGAGCAGTACTTC.